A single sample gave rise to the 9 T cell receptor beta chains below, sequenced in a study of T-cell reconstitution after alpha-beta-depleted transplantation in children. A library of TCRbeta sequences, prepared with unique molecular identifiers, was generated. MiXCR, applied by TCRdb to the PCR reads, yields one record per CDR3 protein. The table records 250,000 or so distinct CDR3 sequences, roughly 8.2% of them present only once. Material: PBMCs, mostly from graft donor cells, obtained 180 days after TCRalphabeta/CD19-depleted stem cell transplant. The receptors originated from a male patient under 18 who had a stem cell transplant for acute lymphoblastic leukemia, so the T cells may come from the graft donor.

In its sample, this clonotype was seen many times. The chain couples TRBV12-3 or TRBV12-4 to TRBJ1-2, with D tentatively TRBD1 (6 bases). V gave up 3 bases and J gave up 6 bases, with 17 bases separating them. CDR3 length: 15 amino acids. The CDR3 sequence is CASSFRGGKGDGYTF. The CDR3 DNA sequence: TGTGCCAGCAGTTTTCGCGGAGGAAAGGGGGATGGCTACACCTTC.

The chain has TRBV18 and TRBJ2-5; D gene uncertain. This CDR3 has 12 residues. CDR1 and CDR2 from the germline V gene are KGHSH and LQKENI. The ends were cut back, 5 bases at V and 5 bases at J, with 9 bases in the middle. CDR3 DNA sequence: TGTGCCAGCTCAAGGCCAAATGAGACCCAGTACTTC. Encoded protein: CASSRPNETQYF.

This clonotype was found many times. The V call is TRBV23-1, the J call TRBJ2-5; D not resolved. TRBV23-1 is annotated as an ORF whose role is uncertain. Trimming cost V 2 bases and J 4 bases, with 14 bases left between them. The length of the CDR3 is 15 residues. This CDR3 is CASSQTPWPGETQYF. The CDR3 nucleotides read TGCGCCAGCAGTCAAACCCCTTGGCCAGGAGAGACCCAGTACTTC.

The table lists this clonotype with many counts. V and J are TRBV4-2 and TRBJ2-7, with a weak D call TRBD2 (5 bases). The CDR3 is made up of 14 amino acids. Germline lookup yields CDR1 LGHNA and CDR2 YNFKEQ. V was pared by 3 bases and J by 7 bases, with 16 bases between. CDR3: CASSQSTQRREQYF. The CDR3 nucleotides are TGTGCCAGCAGCCAGTCGACTCAACGGAGGGAGCAGTACTTC.

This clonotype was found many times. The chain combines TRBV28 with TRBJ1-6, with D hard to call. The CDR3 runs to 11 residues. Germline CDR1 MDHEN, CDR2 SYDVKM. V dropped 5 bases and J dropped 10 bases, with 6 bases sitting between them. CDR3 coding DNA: TGTGCCAGCAGTCCCGGGTCACCCCTCCACTTT. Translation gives CASSPGSPLHF.

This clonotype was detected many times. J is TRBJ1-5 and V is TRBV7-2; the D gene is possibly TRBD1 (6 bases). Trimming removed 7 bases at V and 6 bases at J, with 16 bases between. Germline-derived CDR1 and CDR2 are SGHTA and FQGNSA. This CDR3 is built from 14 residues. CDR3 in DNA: TGTGCCAGCACCGAGTTTGGGGGCGGTCAGCCCCAGCATTTT. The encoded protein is CASTEFGGGQPQHF. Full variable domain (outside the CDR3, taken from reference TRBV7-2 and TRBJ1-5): GAGVSQSPSNKVTEKGKDVELRCDPISGHTALYWYRQSLGQGLEFLIYFQGNSAPDKSGLPSDRFSAERTGGSVSTLTIQRTQQEDSAVYLCASTEFGGGQPQHFGDGTRLSIL.

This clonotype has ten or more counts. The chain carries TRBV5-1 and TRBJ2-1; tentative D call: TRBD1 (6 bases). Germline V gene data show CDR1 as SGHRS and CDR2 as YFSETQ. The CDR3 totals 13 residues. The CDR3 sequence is CATRRAGANEQFF. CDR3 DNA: TGCGCGACTCGTCGGGCAGGGGCTAATGAGCAGTTCTTC.

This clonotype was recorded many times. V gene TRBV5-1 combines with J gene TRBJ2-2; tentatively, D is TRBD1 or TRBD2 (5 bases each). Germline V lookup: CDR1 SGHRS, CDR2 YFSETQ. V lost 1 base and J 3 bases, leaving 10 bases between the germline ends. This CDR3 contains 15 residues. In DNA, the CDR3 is TGCGCCAGCAGCTTGATGGGGACGGACACCGGGGAGCTGTTTTTT. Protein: CASSLMGTDTGELFF.

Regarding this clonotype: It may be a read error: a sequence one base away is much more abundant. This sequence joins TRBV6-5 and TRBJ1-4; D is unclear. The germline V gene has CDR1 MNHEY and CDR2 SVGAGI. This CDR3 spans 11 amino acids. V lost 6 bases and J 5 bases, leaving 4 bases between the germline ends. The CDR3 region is CASRPNEKLFF. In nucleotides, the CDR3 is TGTGCCAGCAGACCAAATGAAAAACTGTTTTTT.